The 23 T cell receptor beta chains below all came from one sample that was sequenced in a study of shared clonotypes between healthy human individuals. The repertoire was sequenced with immunoSEQ multiplex PCR; TCRdb's copy has only in-frame clones and lacks some. The table records roughly 680,000 clones, 55% to 80% of them present only once. The sequenced sample consisted of memory CD4+ T cells sorted from blood. The subset: CD45RA-negative fraction. Every receptor here comes from a woman aged 30 to 39 in good health.

Comments on this clone: Other nucleotide sequences from this sample produce the same CDR3. The V call is TRBV7-3, the J call TRBJ2-3; 14 nucleotides line up with TRBD2. Germline V lookup: CDR1 SGHTA, CDR2 FQGTGA. The trim removed 4 bases at V and 6 bases at J, leaving 6 bases unmatched. This CDR3 is built from 16 residues. CDR3 DNA: TGTGCCAGCAGCTCCGGACTAGCGGGAGGTGTCGATACGCAGTATTTT. Its protein product is CASSSGLAGGVDTQYF.

The chain couples TRBV28 to TRBJ2-7; perhaps TRBD2 as D (5 bases). CDR1 and CDR2 (germline): MDHEN, SYDVKM. This CDR3 is built from 14 residues. V lost 6 bases and J 2 bases, leaving 14 bases between the germline ends. CDR3 coding DNA: TGTGCCAGCAGCACATCCGGGGATGCCTACGAGCAGTACTTC. Translating gives CASSTSGDAYEQYF.

J is TRBJ1-1 and V is TRBV10-3, with a tentative D call TRBD1 (6 bases). Germline V CDR1 and CDR2: ENHRY, SYGVKD. The CDR3 is 15 residues long. Trimming left V 0 bases short and J 8 bases short, with 16 bases between. DNA for the CDR3: TGTGCCATCAGTGAGTCGGGACACGGGAGGTCAGAAGCTTTCTTT. It encodes CAISESGHGRSEAFF.

This chain links TRBV27 with TRBJ2-5; possibly TRBD1 or TRBD2 for D (5 bases each). V gave up 3 bases and J gave up 1 base, with 9 bases separating them. The CDR3 loop spans 14 amino acids. The germline CDR1 and CDR2 sequences are MNHEY and SMNVEV (reference sequence). The DNA for the CDR3 is TGTGCCAGCAGTTTCTACGGGACCCAAGAGACCCAGTACTTC. As protein: CASSFYGTQETQYF.

The chain couples TRBV7-9 to TRBJ1-1; TRBD1 might be the D (5 bases). This CDR3 spans 13 amino acids. Trimming shortened V by 1 base and J by 5 bases, and 8 bases separated the two germline ends. From germline, CDR1 is SEHNR and CDR2 FQNEAQ (reference sequence). CDR3 sequence reads: CASSLGGATEAFF. In DNA, the CDR3 is TGTGCCAGCAGCTTAGGAGGGGCGACTGAAGCTTTCTTT.

This clone was counted a few times. V is TRBV6-5 and J is TRBJ1-5; tentative D call: TRBD1 (6 bases). The germline V gene has CDR1 MNHEY and CDR2 SVGAGI. V was trimmed by 5 bases and J by 9 bases, leaving 17 bases between them. The CDR3 totals 14 residues. CDR3 sequence: CASSPTGTWGPQHF. CDR3 DNA sequence: TGTGCCAGCAGTCCAACAGGGACTTGGGGGCCCCAGCATTTT.

This rearrangement joins TRBV6-5 to TRBJ2-5, with D perhaps TRBD2 (6 bases). Germline lookup yields CDR1 MNHEY and CDR2 SVGAGI. The CDR3 extends over 15 amino acids. V was trimmed by 5 bases and J by 4 bases, leaving 17 bases between them. CDR3 sequence reads: CASSTTGTGGETQYF. As DNA, the CDR3 is TGTGCCAGCAGTACCACCGGGACCGGGGGAGAGACCCAGTACTTC.

The J gene is TRBJ1-1, the V gene TRBV28; weak D call: TRBD1 (6 bases). CDR3 size: 15 residues. In germline, CDR1 is MDHEN, CDR2 SYDVKM. V shed 7 bases and J shed 3 bases, with 18 bases lying between them. The chain's CDR3 is CASTLGKQGYTEAFF. In nucleotides, the CDR3 is TGTGCCAGCACCCTAGGGAAGCAGGGGTACACTGAAGCTTTCTTT.

The chain employs TRBV5-4 and TRBJ2-7, with 9 bases fitting TRBD1. Germline V lookup: CDR1 SGHNT, CDR2 YYREEE (reference sequence). V was clipped by 0 bases and J by 5 bases; unmatched bases: 9. This CDR3 is built from 16 residues. The CDR3 sequence is CASSLGLGTGMNEQYF. The CDR3 bases are TGTGCCAGCAGCTTGGGGCTAGGGACAGGGATGAACGAGCAGTACTTC.

This clone turned up a few times. This chain joins TRBV6-1 and TRBJ1-2; no firm D call. This CDR3 is built from 11 residues. V was shortened by 5 bases and J by 1 base, with 2 bases between the two germline ends. CDR1 is MNHNS, CDR2 SASEGT, per germline. This CDR3 is CASSFNYGYTF. CDR3 nucleotides: TGTGCCAGCAGTTTTAACTATGGCTACACCTTC.

A few counts support this clone. The rearrangement links TRBV28 to TRBJ2-1; D is undetermined. Germline-derived CDR1 and CDR2 are MDHEN and SYDVKM. CDR3 length: 15 amino acids. With 5 bases removed from V and 8 bases from J, the gap between germline ends came to 19 bases. The CDR3 DNA follows: TGTGCCAGCAGTACGGCGGTTACCACTGGGTATGAGCAGTTCTTC. Protein product: CASSTAVTTGYEQFF.

Only a few counts were recorded for this clone. The chain has TRBV2 and TRBJ2-1, with 12 positions matching TRBD2. V lost 6 bases and J lost 9; bases outside the gene matches: 15. This CDR3 spans 17 amino acids. The germline CDR1 and CDR2 sequences are SNHLY and FYNNEI. In nucleotides, the CDR3 is TGTGCCAGCAGCGGGGGACTAGCGGGTAAATCAAGAGGTGAGCAGTTCTTC. It yields the protein CASSGGLAGKSRGEQFF. Full variable domain (missing parts from reference TRBV2 and TRBJ2-1): EPEVTQTPSHQVTQMGQEVILRCVPISNHLYFYWYRQILGQKVEFLVSFYNNEISEKSEIFDDQFSVERPDGSNFTLKIRSTKLEDSAMYFCASSGGLAGKSRGEQFFGPGTRLTVL.

This chain joins TRBV5-1 and TRBJ2-7; D gene ambiguous. V was cut by 0 bases and J by 5 bases, with 15 bases left in between. Germline CDR1 and CDR2: SGHRS and YFSETQ. The CDR3 contains 15 residues. The CDR3 loop reads CASSLALAGPHEQYF. CDR3 nucleotide sequence: TGCGCCAGCAGCTTGGCCTTAGCTGGGCCACACGAGCAGTACTTC.

The V call is TRBV18, the J call TRBJ1-1; D is unclear. From germline, CDR1 is KGHSH and CDR2 LQKENI. Trimming cost V 6 bases and J 2 bases, with 10 bases left between them. The CDR3 contains 13 residues. DNA for the CDR3: TGTGCCAGCTCCGGTACACATAACACTGAAGCTTTCTTT. Its translation is CASSGTHNTEAFF.

V is TRBV7-9 and J is TRBJ2-3; D is ambiguous. Germline V gives CDR1 SEHNR, CDR2 FQNEAQ (reference sequence). The CDR3 loop spans 13 amino acids. V gave up 5 bases and J gave up 4 bases, with 10 bases separating them. CDR3 sequence (DNA): TGTGCCAGCAGCCAAAAGGGCCCAGATACGCAGTATTTT. This sequence encodes CASSQKGPDTQYF.

This clone was recorded only once. The chain combines TRBV7-9 with TRBJ1-4; 8 bases fit TRBD1. Trimming cost V 0 bases and J 8 bases; bases outside gene matches: 2. The CDR3 runs to 14 residues. The V gene's germline CDR1 is SEHNR and CDR2 FQNEAQ (reference sequence). The CDR3, as DNA: TGTGCCAGCAGCTTAGCGCGACAGGGGGAAAAACTGTTTTTT. Its translation is CASSLARQGEKLFF.

The chain couples TRBV18 to TRBJ1-1; the D is unclear. The CDR3 is 14 amino acids. Germline lookup yields CDR1 KGHSH and CDR2 LQKENI. Trimming removed 3 bases from V and 3 bases from J, with 11 bases in between. In nucleotides, the CDR3 is TGTGCCAGCTCACCCATCGGGTTTGACACTGAAGCTTTCTTT. This translates into CASSPIGFDTEAFF.

This chain joins TRBV16 and TRBJ1-5; possible D gene TRBD1, 6 bases. V lost 0 bases and J 6 bases, leaving 12 bases between the germline ends. The germline V gene has CDR1 KGHSY and CDR2 FQNENV. This CDR3 contains 15 residues. CDR3 in DNA: TGTGCCAGCAGCCAATCGGAAACAGGGTCTCAGCCCCAGCATTTT. As protein: CASSQSETGSQPQHF.

The genes are TRBV7-2 and TRBJ1-5; a possible D gene is TRBD1 (6 bases). Germline V gene data show CDR1 as SGHTA and CDR2 as FQGNSA. This CDR3 is built from 15 residues. The germline V and J ends were trimmed by 1 base and 8 bases, with 15 bases remaining between them. CDR3 residues: CASSLGGRGGEPQHF. The CDR3 DNA reads TGTGCCAGCAGCTTAGGGGGCAGGGGAGGGGAGCCCCAGCATTTT.

The chain employs TRBV4-2 and TRBJ1-1, with TRBD1 as a possible D gene (5 bases). The CDR3 runs 14 residues. Trimming stripped 1 base from V and 5 bases from J, with 11 bases between. Germline assignment: CDR1 LGHNA and CDR2 YNFKEQ. DNA of the CDR3: TGTGCCAGCAGCCAAGTGTTTAAGGGGACTGAAGCTTTCTTT. It is translated as CASSQVFKGTEAFF.

The rearrangement uses TRBV6-5 and TRBJ1-5; 7 bases are a match to TRBD1. The junction had 7 bases not matched to a gene; V was cut back by 6 bases and J by 5 bases. CDR1 is MNHEY, CDR2 SVGAGI, per germline. CDR3 size: 14 residues. CDR3 coding DNA: TGTGCCAGCAGACCCTGGGACAGCGATCAGCCCCAGCATTTT. Translation: CASRPWDSDQPQHF.

V is TRBV2 and J is TRBJ2-2, with 11 bases matching TRBD2. Germline loops: CDR1 SNHLY, CDR2 FYNNEI. Trimming removed 9 bases from V and 5 bases from J; junction bases left unmatched: 8. The CDR3 has 15 amino acids. The CDR3 coding sequence is TGTGCCAGTGGCAAGGCTAGCGGGAGGACCGGGGAGCTGTTTTTT. It translates to CASGKASGRTGELFF.

On this clone itself: Other DNA sequences in this specimen translate into the identical CDR3. The V and J genes are TRBV28 and TRBJ1-5; D ambiguous. Germline-derived CDR1 and CDR2 are MDHEN and SYDVKM. There are 15 residues in the CDR3. Trimming cost V 3 bases and J 0 bases, with 9 bases left between them. The CDR3 region is CASSLGSHSNQPQHF. The CDR3 DNA reads TGTGCCAGCAGTTTGGGCAGCCATAGCAATCAGCCCCAGCATTTT. Based on the CDR3 plus reference TRBV28 and TRBJ1-5, the full variable domain is DVKVTQSSRYLVKRTGEKVFLECVQDMDHENMFWYRQDPGLGLRLIYFSYDVKMKEKGDIPEGYSVSREKKERFSLILESASTNQTSMYLCASSLGSHSNQPQHFGDGTRLSIL.